The 16 T cell receptor beta chains presented below share a single source sample, sequenced in a study of blood T cell repertoires in COVID-19. Profiling relied on immunoSEQ multiplex PCR, and the TCRdb table lists in-frame clones only, not all of them. The sample shows 450,000 to 500,000 clones, about nine tenths of them seen only once. Sequenced sample: PBMCs or T cells enriched from blood (not recorded which). These receptors all come from a woman younger than 35 who had recovered from COVID-19.

This chain links TRBV4-1 with TRBJ2-5, with D maybe TRBD2 (7 bases). Germline CDR1 is MGHRA and CDR2 is YSYEKL. The CDR3 is 14 residues long. Trimming pared 6 bases from V and 6 bases from J, leaving 17 bases between. This CDR3 is CASSLNEGGKTQYF. In DNA, the CDR3 is TGCGCCAGCAGTCTTAACGAGGGGGGGAAGACCCAGTACTTC.

This rearrangement joins TRBV19 to TRBJ1-4, with 7 bases that match TRBD1. Trimming took 5 bases from V and 5 from J; bases not matched to a gene: 5. The germline V gene encodes CDR1 LNHDA and CDR2 SQIVND (reference sequence). The CDR3 consists of 14 residues. The CDR3 spells CASSPRQGNEKLFF. The CDR3 nucleotides read TGTGCCAGTAGTCCCCGACAGGGCAATGAAAAACTGTTTTTT.

The J gene is TRBJ2-6, the V gene TRBV18, with D perhaps matching TRBD1 (6 bases). The CDR3 is made up of 16 amino acids. The germline CDR1 and CDR2 sequences are KGHSH and LQKENI. Trimming shortened V by 5 bases and J by 2 bases, and 13 bases separated the two germline ends. CDR3 nucleotides: TGTGCCAGCTCATCAATTGGACAGCCTGGGGCCAACGTCCTGACTTTC. Translation: CASSSIGQPGANVLTF.

The chain carries TRBV27 and TRBJ1-2; D unresolved. This CDR3 comprises 16 residues. Germline CDR1 is MNHEY and CDR2 is SMNVEV (reference sequence). V gave up 3 bases and J gave up 1 base, with 15 bases separating them. This chain's CDR3 is CASSFQAAPFNYGYTF. The CDR3 DNA follows: TGTGCCAGCAGTTTCCAGGCAGCTCCCTTTAACTATGGCTACACCTTC.

This clone was recorded a few times. The CDR3 ends on some other residue instead of the conserved phenylalanine or tryptophan, so this is likely a read error. The DNA is left out, because the CDR3 cannot be placed on it with certainty; the CDR3 is given as TCRdb lists it. The chain has TRBV27 and TRBJ1-2; the table's D call TRBD1 went unverified against the DNA. The CDR3 length is 11 residues, termini included. CDR1 and CDR2 from the germline V gene are MNHEY and SMNVEV (reference sequence). CDR3 loop: CASKFGGQGQG.

The chain recombines TRBV4-1 with TRBJ2-7; a weak D match, TRBD2 (6 bases). Germline V CDR1 and CDR2: MGHRA, YSYEKL. CDR3 length equals 16 residues. V lost 1 base, J lost 3 bases, and 16 bases lay in between. This chain's CDR3 is CASSQGRGEGIYEQYF. CDR3 bases: TGCGCCAGCAGCCAAGGACGCGGGGAAGGGATCTACGAGCAGTACTTC.

The V and J genes are TRBV18 and TRBJ1-1; D might be TRBD1 (6 bases). From germline, CDR1 is KGHSH and CDR2 LQKENI. The CDR3 is 13 residues long. The V end was cut by 3 bases, the J end by 7 bases, with 12 bases between. The DNA for the CDR3 is TGTGCCAGCTCACCGGGTTTAGGGGGTGAAGCTTTCTTT. It translates to CASSPGLGGEAFF.

The chain combines TRBV18 with TRBJ1-5; 9 nucleotides line up with TRBD1. Germline lookup yields CDR1 KGHSH and CDR2 LQKENI. The CDR3 runs 14 residues. V was pared by 5 bases and J by 5 bases, with 4 bases of the junction left unmatched. CDR3 amino acids: CASSGQGLDQPQHF. In DNA form, the CDR3 reads TGTGCCAGCTCAGGACAGGGGTTGGATCAGCCCCAGCATTTT. The whole variable domain, remainder taken from reference TRBV18 and TRBJ1-5, is NAGVMQNPRHLVRRRGQEARLRCSPMKGHSHVYWYRQLPEEGLKFMVYLQKENIIDESGMPKERFSAEFPKEGPSILRIQQVVRGDSAAYFCASSGQGLDQPQHFGDGTRLSIL.

This chain links TRBV18 with TRBJ1-1, with D possibly being TRBD1 (6 bases). The CDR3 is made up of 16 amino acids. Looked up from germline, CDR1 is KGHSH and CDR2 is LQKENI. The V and J ends lost 3 bases and 3 bases respectively, with 17 bases between them. The DNA for the CDR3 is TGTGCCAGCTCACCCCGCAGCGTAGCAGGGGACACTGAAGCTTTCTTT. This encodes CASSPRSVAGDTEAFF.

The chain recombines TRBV29-1 with TRBJ1-4; 9 bases line up with TRBD1. Germline V gene data show CDR1 as SQVTM and CDR2 as ANQGSEA. V lost 8 bases to trimming and J lost 6 bases; unmatched junction nucleotides: 4. The CDR3 runs 12 residues. As DNA, the CDR3 is TGCAGCACGCGGACAGGGGATGAAAAACTGTTTTTT. Translated, it gives CSTRTGDEKLFF.

The V gene is TRBV10-3, the J gene TRBJ2-1; D not resolved. The CDR3 consists of 13 residues. Germline CDR1 reads ENHRY; CDR2 reads SYGVKD. The germline V and J ends were trimmed by 6 bases and 6 bases, with 12 bases remaining between them. The CDR3 here is CAISPNPGNEQFF. Here the CDR3 DNA reads TGTGCCATCAGCCCGAACCCCGGCAATGAGCAGTTCTTC.

The chain couples TRBV9 to TRBJ1-3; unclear D gene. The V gene's germline CDR1 is SGDLS and CDR2 YYNGEE. This CDR3 contains 15 residues. Trimming pared 0 bases from V and 7 bases from J, leaving 14 bases between. CDR3 in amino acids: CASSVGGATGNTIYF. CDR3 coding DNA: TGTGCCAGCAGCGTAGGAGGAGCCACGGGGAACACCATATATTTT.

The chain has TRBV27 and TRBJ2-5, with 7 nucleotides matching TRBD2. Losses at the gene ends were 3 bases for V and 8 bases for J; bases not matched to a gene: 12. CDR1 MNHEY and CDR2 SMNVEV come from the germline V gene (reference sequence). The CDR3 extends over 15 amino acids. The CDR3 sequence is CASSLGAGYTGTQYF. Here the CDR3 DNA reads TGTGCCAGCAGTTTGGGAGCGGGGTATACCGGAACCCAGTACTTC.

This chain links TRBV3-1 (or the pseudogene TRBV3-2) with TRBJ2-3, with 10 bases matching TRBD1. Germline V gene data show CDR1 as LGHDT and CDR2 as YNNKEL (reference sequence). After removal of 3 bases from V and 4 bases from J, the junction contained 1 base not matched to a gene. The CDR3 has 14 residues. CDR3 residues: CASSQGQGPDTQYF. The DNA for the CDR3 is TGTGCCAGCAGCCAGGGACAGGGGCCAGATACGCAGTATTTT.

The rearrangement uses TRBV27 and TRBJ2-1, with 11 bases identical to TRBD2. Looked up from germline, CDR1 is MNHEY and CDR2 is SMNVEV (reference sequence). V gave up 5 bases and J gave up 1 base; unmatched junction bases: 1. The CDR3 totals 15 residues. CDR3 region: CASSLAGGSYNEQFF. The CDR3 DNA sequence: TGTGCCAGCAGTCTAGCGGGGGGATCCTACAATGAGCAGTTCTTC.

V and J are TRBV5-1 and TRBJ1-2; D is unclear. Trimming took 0 bases from V and 0 from J, leaving 15 bases between them. This CDR3 is built from 17 residues. In germline, CDR1 is SGHRS, CDR2 YFSETQ. The CDR3 reads CASSLESVLEPNYGYTF. The CDR3 coding sequence is TGCGCCAGCAGCTTGGAGTCAGTACTAGAGCCTAACTATGGCTACACCTTC.